This T cell receptor (beta chain) was recovered during a study of radiotherapy plus CTLA-4 blockade in lung cancer. Study overall: Overall, approximately 19% of patients showed an objective response, while about 30% attained disease control.

Data came from immunoSEQ multiplex PCR; TCRdb stores just in-frame clones and leaves some out. The sample consists of 80,000 to 95,000 clones, roughly 80% of them appearing once. Germline CDR1 and CDR2: MNHEY and SVGAGI. The CDR3 contains 14 residues. Trimming took 5 bases from V and 10 from J, leaving 17 bases between them. Overall study results and limits: TCR clones originating in tumors grew in number in blood after radiotherapy plus ipilimumab. Early shifts in blood T cell clones, with interferon-beta, reportedly predicted response best.

For this clone: Its antigen is currently unknown.

The rearrangement links TRBV6-5 to TRBJ1-4; perhaps TRBD1 as D (5 bases). The sequencing used peripheral blood, collected from a patient treated with radiotherapy plus ipilimumab. The sequence came from a human donor with non-small cell lung cancer that progressed on radiotherapy plus ipilimumab. CDR3 in amino acids: CASSGRGLRGKLFF. The CDR3, as DNA: TGTGCCAGCAGTGGGAGGGGACTACGAGGAAAACTGTTTTTT.